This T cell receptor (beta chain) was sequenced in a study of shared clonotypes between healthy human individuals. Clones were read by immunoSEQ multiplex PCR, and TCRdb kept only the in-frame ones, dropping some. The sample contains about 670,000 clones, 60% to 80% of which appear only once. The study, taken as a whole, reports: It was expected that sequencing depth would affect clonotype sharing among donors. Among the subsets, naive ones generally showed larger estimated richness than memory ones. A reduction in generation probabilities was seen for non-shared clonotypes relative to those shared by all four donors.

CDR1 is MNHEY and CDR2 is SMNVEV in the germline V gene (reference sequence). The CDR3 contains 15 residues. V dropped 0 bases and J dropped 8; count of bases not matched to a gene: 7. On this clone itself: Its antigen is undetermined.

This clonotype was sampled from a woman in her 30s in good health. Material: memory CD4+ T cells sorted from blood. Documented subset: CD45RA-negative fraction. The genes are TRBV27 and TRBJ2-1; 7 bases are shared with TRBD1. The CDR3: CASSLSFRQGDEQFF. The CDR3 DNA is TGTGCCAGCAGTTTATCCTTCCGACAGGGCGATGAGCAGTTCTTC.